The next 21 T cell receptor beta chains were all read from a single sample in a study of response to subunit inactivated influenza vaccine. TCRdb analysed the RT-PCR reads with MiXCR anew, one entry per CDR3 protein. The profile shows roughly 160,000 distinct CDR3 sequences, roughly 10% of them singletons. The source was CD8+ T cells sorted from PBMCs, collected roughly 24 months after vaccination. Receptor source: a man aged 45 to 70 who received an inactivated influenza vaccine.

The table lists this clonotype with a few counts. This chain links TRBV6-1 with TRBJ1-5; 7 bases are a match to TRBD1. The CDR3 is 16 amino acids. Looked up from germline, CDR1 is MNHNS and CDR2 is SASEGT. V shed 3 bases and J 0 bases; nucleotides not matched to a gene: 5. CDR3 nucleotide sequence: TGTGCCAGCAGTGAGGACAGGAGTTATAGCAATCAGCCCCAGCATTTT. Its protein product is CASSEDRSYSNQPQHF.

V and J are TRBV6-2 or TRBV6-3 and TRBJ2-1, with a possible D match to TRBD2 (5 bases). The V and J ends lost 7 bases and 4 bases respectively, with 14 bases between them. From germline, CDR1 is MNHEY and CDR2 SVGEGT. There are 14 residues in the CDR3. In DNA form, the CDR3 reads TGTGCCAGCACGACGGGGTTATTGTACAATGAGCAGTTCTTC. Residues: CASTTGLLYNEQFF.

This clonotype turned up a few times. The chain joins TRBV25-1 to TRBJ1-1; no clear D gene. V was pared by 2 bases and J by 2 bases, with 6 bases between. Germline V gene data show CDR1 as MGHDK and CDR2 as SYGVNS. The CDR3 consists of 13 residues. The CDR3 protein is CASSEGDNTEAFF. DNA for the CDR3: TGTGCCAGCAGTGAAGGGGATAACACTGAAGCTTTCTTT.

The sample holds a few counts of this clonotype. V and J are TRBV12-3 or TRBV12-4 and TRBJ1-2, with TRBD1 matching 8 bases. The CDR3 has 16 amino acids. Losses at the gene ends were 5 bases for V and 4 bases for J; bases not matched to a gene: 12. CDR3 protein: CASSLHPGGVIYGYTF. In DNA form, the CDR3 reads TGTGCCAGCAGTCTCCACCCAGGGGGCGTAATCTATGGCTACACCTTC.

V and J are TRBV6-5 and TRBJ2-2; TRBD2 aligns across 8 bases. The CDR3 is 19 residues long. V trimming: 0 bases; J trimming: 4 bases; junction bases outside the gene matches: 13. The germline CDR1 and CDR2 sequences are MNHEY and SVGAGI. CDR3 protein: CASSYSLAGTPTLTGELFF. DNA of the CDR3: TGTGCCAGCAGTTACTCGTTAGCGGGGACCCCCACACTCACCGGGGAGCTGTTTTTT.

This sequence joins TRBV13 and TRBJ2-3; D not certain. The CDR3 has 13 residues. The V end lost 2 bases, the J end lost 5 bases, and 8 bases lay between the germline ends. Germline assignment: CDR1 PRHDT and CDR2 FYEKMQ (reference sequence). The DNA of the CDR3 is TGTGCCAGCAGCTTAAGCTTCGGAGATACGCAGTATTTT. It translates to CASSLSFGDTQYF. Combining the CDR3 with reference TRBV13 and TRBJ2-3 gives the whole variable domain AAGVIQSPRHLIKEKRETATLKCYPIPRHDTVYWYQQGPGQDPQFLISFYEKMQSDKGSIPDRFSAQQFSDYHSELNMSSLELGDSALYFCASSLSFGDTQYFGPGTRLTVL.

The chain couples TRBV27 to TRBJ1-6; 7 nucleotides agree with TRBD1. The CDR3 has 14 amino acids. CDR1 and CDR2 (germline): MNHEY, SMNVEV (reference sequence). J was trimmed by 7 bases and V by 5 bases; bases with no gene match: 5. The CDR3 DNA is TGTGCCAGCAGTACGCCAGGGGGGAATTCACCCCTCCACTTT. Translation: CASSTPGGNSPLHF.

This clonotype was seen a handful of times. The V and J genes are TRBV7-9 and TRBJ2-3, with 13 positions matching TRBD2. Trimming cost V 6 bases and J 4 bases; bases outside gene matches: 1. The CDR3 is 14 amino acids. Germline values: CDR1 SEHNR, CDR2 FQNEAQ (reference sequence). In DNA form, the CDR3 reads TGTGCCAGCAGGGGACTAGCGGGGCCAGATACGCAGTATTTT. Its protein is CASRGLAGPDTQYF.

The V gene is TRBV7-6, the J gene TRBJ2-1, with a possible D match to TRBD1 (5 bases). This CDR3 contains 14 residues. Germline-derived CDR1 and CDR2 are SGHVS and FNYEAQ. V was clipped by 3 bases and J by 6 bases, with 12 bases between them. In DNA, the CDR3 is TGTGCCAGCAGCTTGGAGACGCAGGGCAATGAGCAGTTCTTC. Translated, it gives CASSLETQGNEQFF.

This chain connects TRBV5-5 to TRBJ1-2; the D is unclear. Germline assignment: CDR1 SGHKS and CDR2 YYEKEE (reference sequence). The CDR3 extends over 15 amino acids. Trimming stripped 0 bases from V and 4 bases from J, with 13 bases between. The CDR3 protein is CASSLAPYITYGYTF. The CDR3 region has the DNA TGTGCCAGCAGCTTGGCCCCATACATCACCTATGGCTACACCTTC. The complete variable domain, with remaining parts taken from reference TRBV5-5 and TRBJ1-2, reads DAGVTQSPTHLIKTRGQQVTLRCSPISGHKSVSWYQQVLGQGPQFIFQYYEKEERGRGNFPDRFSARQFPNYSSELNVNALLLGDSALYLCASSLAPYITYGYTFGSGTRLTVV.

This chain joins TRBV4-3 and TRBJ2-3, with D hard to call. Germline-derived CDR1 and CDR2 are LGHNA and YSLEER. The CDR3 has 15 amino acids. Trimming took 4 bases from V and 0 from J, leaving 11 bases between them. CDR3: CASSRQEISTDTQYF. The CDR3 DNA reads as TGCGCCAGCAGCCGGCAGGAGATTAGCACAGATACGCAGTATTTT.

The chain is built from TRBV14 and TRBJ2-1, with 7 bases that match TRBD2. In germline, CDR1 is SGHDN, CDR2 FVKESK. The length of the CDR3 is 16 residues. Germline trimming cut 0 bases from V and 3 bases from J; bases unmatched to any gene: 5. The CDR3 sequence is CASSQDKGRVYNEQFF. Written as DNA, the CDR3 is TGTGCCAGCAGCCAAGATAAAGGGAGGGTCTACAATGAGCAGTTCTTC.

This clonotype has a handful of counts. The chain joins TRBV28 to TRBJ2-3; D ambiguous. The CDR3 covers 14 residues. Germline lookup yields CDR1 MDHEN and CDR2 SYDVKM. Trimming removed 5 bases at V and 2 bases at J, with 11 bases between. For the CDR3, the DNA is TGTGCCAGCAGTCCACGAGACATCACAGATACGCAGTATTTT. Protein product: CASSPRDITDTQYF.

This clonotype was detected a few times. The chain uses TRBV12-3 or TRBV12-4 and TRBJ2-6, with TRBD1 as a possible D gene (6 bases). V was pared by 4 bases and J by 3 bases, with 16 bases between. The CDR3 is 17 residues long. The DNA of the CDR3 is TGTGCCAGCAGTTCATTACAGGGTTCTGGTGGGGCCAACGTCCTGACTTTC. Its translation is CASSSLQGSGGANVLTF.

About this clonotype: A junction boundary mismatches the germline segment, possibly from a read error. This chain uses TRBV12-3 or TRBV12-4 with TRBJ2-5; D is perhaps TRBD1 (6 bases). The CDR3 has 13 residues. The CDR3 loop reads CASSLVGHGPGVF. The CDR3 coding sequence is TGTGCCAGCAGTTTGGTGGGACACGGGCCAGGAGTCTTC.

CDR3 sequence reads: CATHDRDRVLSSGANVLTF. In DNA form, the CDR3 reads TGTGCCACCCACGACCGGGACAGGGTTTTGAGCTCTGGGGCCAACGTCCTGACTTTC. V is TRBV28 and J is TRBJ2-6; 9 bases are shared with TRBD1. Trimming cost V 10 bases and J 0 bases; bases outside gene matches: 16. The germline CDR1 and CDR2 sequences are MDHEN and SYDVKM. This CDR3 is 19 amino acids long.

This clonotype was seen ten or more times. The junction differs from germline at one of its ends, possibly a read error. The chain has TRBV15 and TRBJ1-4, with D uncertain. CDR1 and CDR2 from the germline V gene are LNHNV and YYDKDF (reference sequence). The CDR3 contains 13 residues. CDR3 nucleotides: TGTGCCACTAGCAAAAGGGCCGGTGAAAAACTGTTTTTT. It yields the protein CATSKRAGEKLFF.

There are a few counts of this clonotype. This sequence joins TRBV13 and TRBJ2-7, with 8 positions matching TRBD1. The J segment lost 0 bases and the V segment lost 5 bases, leaving 6 bases of the junction unmatched. CDR1 PRHDT and CDR2 FYEKMQ come from the germline V gene (reference sequence). CDR3 length: 15 amino acids. This CDR3 reads CASSGEGTGSYEQYF. The DNA of the CDR3 is TGTGCCAGCAGCGGTGAAGGGACAGGCTCCTACGAGCAGTACTTC.

The rearrangement links TRBV6-1 to TRBJ2-7; TRBD1 aligns across 9 bases. Trimming took 5 bases from V and 6 from J; bases not matched to a gene: 8. Germline-derived CDR1 and CDR2 are MNHNS and SASEGT. CDR3 length: 14 amino acids. CDR3 region: CASSTGTGSSEQYF. The CDR3 region has the DNA TGTGCCAGCAGTACCGGGACAGGGAGTAGCGAGCAGTACTTC.

The CDR3 spells CASSILAGGADTQYF. The CDR3 bases are TGTGCCAGCAGCATACTAGCGGGGGGAGCAGATACGCAGTATTTT. The chain carries TRBV27 and TRBJ2-3, with 12 bases aligning to TRBD2. Germline CDR1 is MNHEY and CDR2 is SMNVEV (reference sequence). The CDR3 sequence is 15 residues long. The trim removed 6 bases at V and 4 bases at J, leaving 5 bases unmatched.

V gene TRBV5-6 combines with J gene TRBJ2-2; possibly TRBD1 or TRBD2 for D (5 bases each). V was clipped by 5 bases and J by 7 bases, with 18 bases between them. The germline V gene has CDR1 SGHDT and CDR2 YYEEEE. The CDR3 totals 15 residues. DNA for the CDR3: TGTGCCAGCAGGTGGGACGGTAATCCGGACGGGGAGCTGTTTTTT. Its translation is CASRWDGNPDGELFF.